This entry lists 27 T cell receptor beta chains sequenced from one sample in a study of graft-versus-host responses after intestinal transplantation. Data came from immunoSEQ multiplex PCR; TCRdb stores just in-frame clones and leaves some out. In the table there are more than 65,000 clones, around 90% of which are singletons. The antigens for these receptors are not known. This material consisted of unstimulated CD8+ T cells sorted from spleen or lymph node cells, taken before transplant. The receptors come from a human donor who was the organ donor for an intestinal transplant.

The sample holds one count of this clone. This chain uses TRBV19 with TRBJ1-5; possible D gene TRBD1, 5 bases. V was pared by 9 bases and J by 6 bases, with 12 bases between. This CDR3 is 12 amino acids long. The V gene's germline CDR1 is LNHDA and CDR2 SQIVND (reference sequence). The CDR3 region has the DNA TGTGCCAGCATCCCAGGGATTCAGCCCCAGCATTTT. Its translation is CASIPGIQPQHF. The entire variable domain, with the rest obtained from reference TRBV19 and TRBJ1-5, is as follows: DGGITQSPKYLFRKEGQNVTLSCEQNLNHDAMYWYRQDPGQGLRLIYYSQIVNDFQKGDIAEGYSVSREKKESFPLTVTSAQKNPTAFYLCASIPGIQPQHFGDGTRLSIL.

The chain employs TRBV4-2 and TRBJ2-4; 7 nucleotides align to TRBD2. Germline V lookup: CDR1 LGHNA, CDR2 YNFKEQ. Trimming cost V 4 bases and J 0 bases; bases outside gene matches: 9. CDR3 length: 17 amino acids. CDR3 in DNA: TGTGCCAGCAGCCCTGGTCTAGCGGAGGCAGCCAAAAACATTCAGTACTTC. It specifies CASSPGLAEAAKNIQYF.

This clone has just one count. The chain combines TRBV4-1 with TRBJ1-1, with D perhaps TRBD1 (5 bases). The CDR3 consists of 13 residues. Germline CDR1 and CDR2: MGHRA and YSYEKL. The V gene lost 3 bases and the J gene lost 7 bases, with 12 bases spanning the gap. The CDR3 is CASSHGGSGEAFF. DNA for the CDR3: TGCGCCAGCAGCCACGGGGGGTCGGGTGAAGCTTTCTTT.

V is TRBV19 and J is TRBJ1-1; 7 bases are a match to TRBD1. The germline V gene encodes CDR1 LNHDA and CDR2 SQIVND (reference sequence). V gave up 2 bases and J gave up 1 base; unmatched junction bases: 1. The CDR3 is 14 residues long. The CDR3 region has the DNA TGTGCCAGTAGTATACAGGGGGGGAACACTGAAGCTTTCTTT. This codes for CASSIQGGNTEAFF.

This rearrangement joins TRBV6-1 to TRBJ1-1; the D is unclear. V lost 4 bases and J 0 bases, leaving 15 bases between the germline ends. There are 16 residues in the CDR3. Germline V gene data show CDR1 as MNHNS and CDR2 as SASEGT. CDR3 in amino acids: CASSAQQRLMNTEAFF. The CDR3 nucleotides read TGTGCCAGCAGTGCACAGCAAAGACTCATGAACACTGAAGCTTTCTTT.

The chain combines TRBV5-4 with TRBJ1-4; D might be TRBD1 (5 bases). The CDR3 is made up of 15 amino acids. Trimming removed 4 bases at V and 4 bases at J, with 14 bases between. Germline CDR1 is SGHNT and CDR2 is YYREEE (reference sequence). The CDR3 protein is CASSLMLQDNEKLFF. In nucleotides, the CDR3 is TGTGCCAGCAGCCTTATGCTACAGGATAATGAAAAACTGTTTTTT.

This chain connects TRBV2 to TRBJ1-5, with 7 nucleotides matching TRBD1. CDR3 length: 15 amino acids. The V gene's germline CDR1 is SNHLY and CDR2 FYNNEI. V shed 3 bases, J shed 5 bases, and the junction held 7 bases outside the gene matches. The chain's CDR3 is CASSDPGGKDQPQHF. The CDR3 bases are TGTGCCAGCAGTGACCCAGGGGGAAAGGATCAGCCCCAGCATTTT. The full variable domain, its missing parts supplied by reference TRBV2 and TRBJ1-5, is EPEVTQTPSHQVTQMGQEVILRCVPISNHLYFYWYRQILGQKVEFLVSFYNNEISEKSEIFDDQFSVERPDGSNFTLKIRSTKLEDSAMYFCASSDPGGKDQPQHFGDGTRLSIL.

This CDR3 reads CASRYRDTGSDEQYF. DNA for the CDR3: TGTGCCAGCAGGTATCGGGACACCGGATCCGACGAGCAGTACTTC. This chain joins TRBV6-1 and TRBJ2-7; possible D gene TRBD1, 6 bases. CDR1 and CDR2 (germline): MNHNS, SASEGT. With 6 bases removed from V and 5 bases from J, the gap between germline ends came to 20 bases. The CDR3 is 15 residues long.

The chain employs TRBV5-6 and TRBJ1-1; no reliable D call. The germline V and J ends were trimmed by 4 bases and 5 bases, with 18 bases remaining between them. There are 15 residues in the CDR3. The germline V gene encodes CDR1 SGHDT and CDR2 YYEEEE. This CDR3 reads CASSPPEWGRTEAFF. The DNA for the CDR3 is TGTGCCAGCAGCCCACCTGAGTGGGGTCGTACTGAAGCTTTCTTT.

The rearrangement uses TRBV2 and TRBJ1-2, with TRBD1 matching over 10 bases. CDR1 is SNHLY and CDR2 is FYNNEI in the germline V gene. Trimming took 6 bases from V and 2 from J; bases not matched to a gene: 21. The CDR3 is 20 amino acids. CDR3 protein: CASSLSIKGTGVIFNYGYTF. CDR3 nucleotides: TGTGCCAGCAGCCTATCAATTAAGGGGACAGGGGTCATTTTCAACTATGGCTACACCTTC.

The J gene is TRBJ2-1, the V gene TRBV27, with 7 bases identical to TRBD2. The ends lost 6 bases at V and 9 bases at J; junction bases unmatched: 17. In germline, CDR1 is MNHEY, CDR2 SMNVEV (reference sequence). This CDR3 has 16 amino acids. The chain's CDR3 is CASSPITYGGSGEQFF. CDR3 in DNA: TGTGCCAGCAGCCCGATCACGTATGGCGGGAGTGGTGAGCAGTTCTTC.

Here the CDR3 reads CASSQDHEIFNEKLFF. CDR3 sequence (DNA): TGTGCCAGCAGCCAAGATCACGAGATCTTCAATGAAAAACTGTTTTTT. The chain has TRBV14 and TRBJ1-4; D is unclear. CDR1 and CDR2 (germline): SGHDN, FVKESK. The CDR3 runs to 16 residues. The V and J ends lost 0 bases and 5 bases respectively, with 13 bases between them.

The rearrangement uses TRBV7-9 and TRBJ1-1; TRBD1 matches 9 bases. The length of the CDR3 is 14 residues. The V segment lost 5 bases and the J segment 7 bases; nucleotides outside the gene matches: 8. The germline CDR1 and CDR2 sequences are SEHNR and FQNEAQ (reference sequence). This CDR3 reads CASSPLGQGIEAFF. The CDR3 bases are TGTGCCAGCAGCCCACTGGGACAGGGTATTGAAGCTTTCTTT.

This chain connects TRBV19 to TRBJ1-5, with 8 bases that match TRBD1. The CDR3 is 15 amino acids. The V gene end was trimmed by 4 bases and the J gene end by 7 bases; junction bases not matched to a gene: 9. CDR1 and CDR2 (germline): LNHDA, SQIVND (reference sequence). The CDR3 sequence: CASSKAGGPRQPQHF. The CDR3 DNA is TGTGCCAGTAGTAAAGCAGGGGGCCCTAGACAGCCCCAGCATTTT.

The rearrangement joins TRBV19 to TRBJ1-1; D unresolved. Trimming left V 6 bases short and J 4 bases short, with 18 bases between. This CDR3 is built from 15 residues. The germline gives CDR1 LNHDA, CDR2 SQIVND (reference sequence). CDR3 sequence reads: CASRNSREGFTEAFF. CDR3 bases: TGTGCCAGTAGAAACTCCCGAGAGGGATTCACTGAAGCTTTCTTT.

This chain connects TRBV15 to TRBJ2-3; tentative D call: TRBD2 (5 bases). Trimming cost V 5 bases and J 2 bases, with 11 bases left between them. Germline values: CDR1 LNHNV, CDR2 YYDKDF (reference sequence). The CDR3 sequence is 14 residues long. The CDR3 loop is CATSGTDFTDTQYF. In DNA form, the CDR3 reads TGTGCCACCAGCGGAACGGACTTCACAGATACGCAGTATTTT.

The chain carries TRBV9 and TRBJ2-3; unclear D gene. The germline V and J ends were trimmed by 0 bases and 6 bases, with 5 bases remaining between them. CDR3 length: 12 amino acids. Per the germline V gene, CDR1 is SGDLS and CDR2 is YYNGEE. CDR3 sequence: CASSVAADTQYF. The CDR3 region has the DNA TGTGCCAGCAGCGTAGCTGCGGATACGCAGTATTTT.

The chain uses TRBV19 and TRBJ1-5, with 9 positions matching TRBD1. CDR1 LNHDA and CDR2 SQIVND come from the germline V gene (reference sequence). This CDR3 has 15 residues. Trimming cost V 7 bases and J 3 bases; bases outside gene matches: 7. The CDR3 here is CASIPGTGFNQPQHF. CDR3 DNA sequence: TGTGCCAGTATACCCGGGACAGGGTTCAATCAGCCCCAGCATTTT. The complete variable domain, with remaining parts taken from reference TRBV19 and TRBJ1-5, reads DGGITQSPKYLFRKEGQNVTLSCEQNLNHDAMYWYRQDPGQGLRLIYYSQIVNDFQKGDIAEGYSVSREKKESFPLTVTSAQKNPTAFYLCASIPGTGFNQPQHFGDGTRLSIL.

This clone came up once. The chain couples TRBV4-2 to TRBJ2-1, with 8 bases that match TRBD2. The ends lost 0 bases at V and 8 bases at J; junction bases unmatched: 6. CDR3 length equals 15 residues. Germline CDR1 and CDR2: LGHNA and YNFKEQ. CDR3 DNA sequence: TGTGCCAGCAGCCAAGACGAGCGGGAGACCGATGAGCAGTTCTTC. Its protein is CASSQDERETDEQFF.

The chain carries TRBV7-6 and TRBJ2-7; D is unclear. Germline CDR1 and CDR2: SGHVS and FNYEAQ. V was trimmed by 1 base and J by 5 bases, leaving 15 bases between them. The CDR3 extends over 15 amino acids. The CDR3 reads CASSLGFSGQDEQYF. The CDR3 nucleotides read TGTGCCAGCAGCTTAGGCTTTAGTGGTCAGGACGAGCAGTACTTC.

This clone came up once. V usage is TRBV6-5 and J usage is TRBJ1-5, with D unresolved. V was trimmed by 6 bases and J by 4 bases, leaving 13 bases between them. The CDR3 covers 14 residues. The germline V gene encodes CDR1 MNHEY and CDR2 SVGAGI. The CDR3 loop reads CASRPLGWNQPQHF. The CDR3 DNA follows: TGTGCCAGCAGACCTCTCGGGTGGAATCAGCCCCAGCATTTT.

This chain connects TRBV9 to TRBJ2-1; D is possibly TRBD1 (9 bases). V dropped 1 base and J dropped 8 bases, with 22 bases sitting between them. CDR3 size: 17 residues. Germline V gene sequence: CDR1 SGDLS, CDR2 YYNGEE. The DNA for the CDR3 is TGTGCCAGCAGCGTAACAGGGGGCCCAGCGGGAGTACATGAGCAGTTCTTC. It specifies CASSVTGGPAGVHEQFF.

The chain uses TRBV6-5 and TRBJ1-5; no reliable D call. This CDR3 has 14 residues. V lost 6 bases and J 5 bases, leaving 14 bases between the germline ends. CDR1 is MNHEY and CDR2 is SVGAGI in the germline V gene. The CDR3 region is CASRPGVEYQPQHF. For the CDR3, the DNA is TGTGCCAGCAGACCCGGGGTAGAATATCAGCCCCAGCATTTT.

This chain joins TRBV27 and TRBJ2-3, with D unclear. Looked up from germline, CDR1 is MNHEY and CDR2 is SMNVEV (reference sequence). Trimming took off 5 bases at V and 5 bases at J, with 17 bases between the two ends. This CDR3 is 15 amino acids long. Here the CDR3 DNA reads TGTGCCAGCAGTCAAGGGCTGAGTAGATTAGATACGCAGTATTTT. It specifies CASSQGLSRLDTQYF.

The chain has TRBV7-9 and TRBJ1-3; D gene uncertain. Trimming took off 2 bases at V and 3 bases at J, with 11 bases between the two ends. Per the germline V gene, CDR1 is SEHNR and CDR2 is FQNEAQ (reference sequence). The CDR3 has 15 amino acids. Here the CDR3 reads CASSLTERIGNTIYF. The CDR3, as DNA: TGTGCCAGCAGCTTAACAGAAAGAATTGGAAACACCATATATTTT.

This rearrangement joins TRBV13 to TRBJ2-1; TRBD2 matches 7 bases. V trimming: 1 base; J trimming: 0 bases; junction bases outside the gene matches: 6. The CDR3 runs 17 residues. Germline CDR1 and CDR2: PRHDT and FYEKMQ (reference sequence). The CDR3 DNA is TGTGCCAGCAGCTTAGAGTTGCGGGGGATCTCCTACAATGAGCAGTTCTTC. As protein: CASSLELRGISYNEQFF. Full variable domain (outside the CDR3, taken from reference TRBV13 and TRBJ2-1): AAGVIQSPRHLIKEKRETATLKCYPIPRHDTVYWYQQGPGQDPQFLISFYEKMQSDKGSIPDRFSAQQFSDYHSELNMSSLELGDSALYFCASSLELRGISYNEQFFGPGTRLTVL.

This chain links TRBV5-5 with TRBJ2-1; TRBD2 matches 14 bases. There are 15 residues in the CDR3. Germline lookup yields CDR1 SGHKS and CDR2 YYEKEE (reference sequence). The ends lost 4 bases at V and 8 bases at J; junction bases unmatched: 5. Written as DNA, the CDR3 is TGTGCCAGCAGCCTAGGGACTAGCGGGGGAGATGAGCAGTTCTTC. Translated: CASSLGTSGGDEQFF.